The sequence of this T cell receptor beta chain was determined in a study of blood T cell repertoires in COVID-19 (dated by TCRdb to about 2020). With regard to the full study: Collaborator samples came from the United States, Italy and Spain and covered acute and convalescent phases of COVID-19. The prospective study material was composed of cDNA or gDNA derived from T cells, B-cell-depleted T cells, or PBMCs. The dataset comprised deeply sampled blood TCRbeta repertoires from subjects exposed to, actively infected with, or recovered from COVID-19. A freely available public database, intended as a resource for researchers studying the immune response to SARS-CoV-2, is where the repertoires were released. Samples were obtained from the ongoing ImmuneRACE study (first 160 participants) and from 1,254 subjects provided by 6 global collaborators. A de-identified subject ID, COVID-19 status, age in years and sex were almost always included in the sample metadata. HLA class I and class II types, where available, came from metadata supplied by the sample provider rather than from assay-based typing.

This clone has more than one count but fewer than ten. No cognate antigen has been identified for it. Base qualities are not provided; no much larger clone lies one nucleotide away. Samples from volunteer blood donors who had recovered from COVID-19 were contributed by a second Seattle source. Collaborating institutions collected whole blood in K2EDTA tubes following their own protocols. For TCRbeta analysis, collaborators shipped samples in one of three forms: frozen whole blood, isolated PBMCs, or DNA extracted from either of those sample types. Findings and caveats that apply to the study as a whole: The amount of clinical and demographic metadata varied by source and participant and was provided uncurated.

CDR1 and CDR2 (MNHNS, SASEGT) derive from the germline V gene. The CDR3 runs 16 amino acids, cysteine and phenylalanine included. Just CDR3 DNA is preserved here, 48 bases in frame from base 1. V has 1 base trimmed and J has 4 bases trimmed; junction bases matching no gene number 7. TCRbeta CDR3 regions were amplified from genomic DNA using the immunoSEQ Assay, a bias-controlled multiplex PCR. The source study handled its data this way. Within the assay, amplification of reference gene primers was used to estimate how many nucleated cells each sample contained. To quantify the absolute abundance of each unique TCRbeta CDR3 rearrangement, sequence reads were collapsed and filtered. For each sample, productive Simpson clonality was calculated as the square root of Simpson's diversity index over productive rearrangements. Not all clones reach the TCRdb copy of this immuneACCESS table, which keeps in-frame sequences only. Checked studies attribute under half of the gap to unresolved V genes and leave the rest unexplained. V and J calls and clone size are as listed in that table; D and trimming were resolved from the DNA. The table for this sample lists about 240,000 clones; about 85% of them were counted only once. 7.2% of the sample is taken by the ten largest.

The sample taken for sequencing was peripheral blood. The clonotype was recovered from a man between 60 and 75 years old who had recovered from COVID-19. The chain is assembled from TRBV6-1 and TRBJ1-2, with 9 bases aligning to TRBD1. The CDR3 is CASSEVVGQGSYGYTF. The sequenced DNA is TGTGCCAGCAGTGAAGTCGTCGGACAGGGGTCCTATGGCTACACCTTC.